This is a list of T cell receptor beta chains from one sample in a study of blood T cell repertoires in COVID-19. Sequencing used immunoSEQ multiplex PCR; TCRdb keeps in-frame clones, though not all of them. The sample holds over 60,000 clones, about 85% seen once. The sequenced material came from peripheral blood. The receptors here all came from an elderly woman with active or convalescent COVID-19. CDR3s include the opening cysteine and the closing phenylalanine or tryptophan. Fields, in order: clone size, D gene, V gene, J gene, CDR3 length, CDR3 DNA, CDR3 protein. D genes are given only for firm matches. Where a row states a size, it is once, few, many or the class of an expanded clone; other rows omit it.

clone_size: -
d_call: TRBD2
v_call: TRBV7-2
j_call: TRBJ2-5
cdr3_length: 16
cdr3_nt: TGTGCCAGCAGCTTAGTGCGGGGGGGGAAGCAAGAGACCCAGTACTTC
cdr3_aa: CASSLVRGGKQETQYF

clone_size: -
d_call: -
v_call: TRBV12-3/TRBV12-4
j_call: TRBJ1-2
cdr3_length: 13
cdr3_nt: TGTGCCAGCAGTTTAGTGGAGGGCTATGGCTACACCTTC
cdr3_aa: CASSLVEGYGYTF

clone_size: -
d_call: -
v_call: TRBV28
j_call: TRBJ2-3
cdr3_length: 14
cdr3_nt: TGTGCCAGCTTTGGAAGGGGTAGCACAGATACGCAGTATTTT
cdr3_aa: CASFGRGSTDTQYF

clone_size: -
d_call: TRBD1
v_call: TRBV19
j_call: TRBJ1-5
cdr3_length: 15
cdr3_nt: TGTGCCAGTAGTCCCACCGGACAGGGTGGTCAGCCCCAGCATTTT
cdr3_aa: CASSPTGQGGQPQHF

clone_size: once
d_call: TRBD1
v_call: TRBV18
j_call: TRBJ1-1
cdr3_length: 16
cdr3_nt: TGTGCCAGCTCACCCTCAGGGGGCGCACAGGTCACTGAAGCTTTCTTT
cdr3_aa: CASSPSGGAQVTEAFF

clone_size: -
d_call: -
v_call: TRBV5-1
j_call: TRBJ2-7
cdr3_length: 13
cdr3_nt: TGCGCCAGCAGCCCAGGGACACTCTACGAGCAGTACTTC
cdr3_aa: CASSPGTLYEQYF

clone_size: -
d_call: -
v_call: TRBV15
j_call: TRBJ2-1
cdr3_length: 18
cdr3_nt: TGTGCCACCAGCAGAGATGACCCCGGCGGACAGATATACAATGAGCAGTTCTTC
cdr3_aa: CATSRDDPGGQIYNEQFF

clone_size: -
d_call: TRBD1
v_call: TRBV15
j_call: TRBJ1-4
cdr3_length: 14
cdr3_nt: TGTGCCACCAGCAGACAGGGGGTAGCGGAAAAACTGTTTTTT
cdr3_aa: CATSRQGVAEKLFF

clone_size: -
d_call: TRBD1
v_call: TRBV10-3
j_call: TRBJ2-7
cdr3_length: 14
cdr3_nt: TGTGCCATCAGTGTCGGGACAGGGAGCTACGAGCAGTACTTC
cdr3_aa: CAISVGTGSYEQYF

clone_size: -
d_call: -
v_call: TRBV7-2
j_call: TRBJ2-1
cdr3_length: 14
cdr3_nt: TGTGCCAGCAGCCCGGGACAAACCTTAGTAGGGCAGTTCTTC
cdr3_aa: CASSPGQTLVGQFF

clone_size: -
d_call: -
v_call: TRBV28
j_call: TRBJ2-7
cdr3_length: 13
cdr3_nt: TGTGCCAGCAGTTTTGGCGGGCTCTACGAGCAGTACTTC
cdr3_aa: CASSFGGLYEQYF

clone_size: -
d_call: TRBD1
v_call: TRBV30
j_call: TRBJ1-5
cdr3_length: 18
cdr3_nt: TGTGCCTGGAGTCCTAACCTCGGGACAGTAAATAGCAATCAGCCCCAGCATTTT
cdr3_aa: CAWSPNLGTVNSNQPQHF

clone_size: -
d_call: -
v_call: TRBV7-2
j_call: TRBJ2-1
cdr3_length: 14
cdr3_nt: TGTGCCAGCAGCTCATACCGGGGGAACAATGAGCAGTTCTTC
cdr3_aa: CASSSYRGNNEQFF

clone_size: -
d_call: -
v_call: TRBV6-2/TRBV6-3
j_call: TRBJ2-5
cdr3_length: 12
cdr3_nt: TGTGCCAGCAGCAGAACCGGGACACTCGCGGACTTC
cdr3_aa: CASSRTGTLADF

clone_size: -
d_call: -
v_call: TRBV11-3
j_call: TRBJ2-2
cdr3_length: 14
cdr3_nt: TGTGCCAGCAGCTTAGAGAGCACTGCCGGGGAGCTGTTTTTT
cdr3_aa: CASSLESTAGELFF

clone_size: -
d_call: -
v_call: TRBV11-2
j_call: TRBJ1-1
cdr3_length: 13
cdr3_nt: TGTGCCAGCAGTTACAGGCTAATTACTGAAGCTTTCTTT
cdr3_aa: CASSYRLITEAFF

clone_size: -
d_call: -
v_call: TRBV19
j_call: TRBJ1-5
cdr3_length: 16
cdr3_nt: TGTGCCAGTAGGCGGGGTCCGCAGGTAGGATATCAGCCCCAGCATTTT
cdr3_aa: CASRRGPQVGYQPQHF

clone_size: -
d_call: -
v_call: TRBV7-2
j_call: TRBJ1-4
cdr3_length: 16
cdr3_nt: TGTGCCAGCAGCTTATACGGCGGGGATCATTTTGAAAAACTGTTTTTT
cdr3_aa: CASSLYGGDHFEKLFF

clone_size: few
d_call: -
v_call: TRBV21-1
j_call: TRBJ1-2
cdr3_length: 14
cdr3_nt: TGTGCCAGCAGCCCGCGTCGTGCTTACTATGGCTACACCTTC
cdr3_aa: CASSPRRAYYGYTF

clone_size: -
d_call: -
v_call: TRBV7-8
j_call: TRBJ1-2
cdr3_length: 13
cdr3_nt: TGTGCCAGCAGCCTCGTGAGGGTGGGGGGCTACACCTTC
cdr3_aa: CASSLVRVGGYTF

clone_size: -
d_call: TRBD2
v_call: TRBV30
j_call: TRBJ2-2
cdr3_length: 14
cdr3_nt: TGTGCCTGGAAGAGACTAGCGACCACCGGGGAGCTGTTTTTT
cdr3_aa: CAWKRLATTGELFF

clone_size: -
d_call: TRBD2
v_call: TRBV28
j_call: TRBJ2-3
cdr3_length: 17
cdr3_nt: TGTGCCAGCAGTCTTGGACTAGCGGGGGGTATGACAGATACGCAGTATTTT
cdr3_aa: CASSLGLAGGMTDTQYF

clone_size: -
d_call: -
v_call: TRBV5-1
j_call: TRBJ2-5
cdr3_length: 12
cdr3_nt: TGCGCCAGCAGCTTCTCCCGAGAGACCCAGTACTTC
cdr3_aa: CASSFSRETQYF

clone_size: -
d_call: TRBD2
v_call: TRBV10-3
j_call: TRBJ2-5
cdr3_length: 15
cdr3_nt: TGTGCCATCAGTGAGGCCAGCGGGGGCCTGGAGACCCAGTACTTC
cdr3_aa: CAISEASGGLETQYF

clone_size: few
d_call: TRBD2
v_call: TRBV9
j_call: TRBJ2-3
cdr3_length: 16
cdr3_nt: TGTGCCAGCAGCGTAGAGGTAATAGCGGGGTGGGATACGCAGTATTTT
cdr3_aa: CASSVEVIAGWDTQYF

clone_size: -
d_call: TRBD1
v_call: TRBV24-1
j_call: TRBJ2-1
cdr3_length: 15
cdr3_nt: TGTGCCACCAGTGAAGGGACAACAGGGGACAATGAGCAGTTCTTC
cdr3_aa: CATSEGTTGDNEQFF

clone_size: -
d_call: TRBD2
v_call: TRBV10-3
j_call: TRBJ2-3
cdr3_length: 14
cdr3_nt: TGTGCCAACGCGCGGTCGGGGGGACTAGATACGCAGTATTTT
cdr3_aa: CANARSGGLDTQYF

clone_size: -
d_call: -
v_call: TRBV5-6
j_call: TRBJ1-5
cdr3_length: 13
cdr3_nt: TGTGCCAGCAGCTTGGCGAGCAATCAGCCCCAGCATTTT
cdr3_aa: CASSLASNQPQHF

clone_size: once
d_call: -
v_call: TRBV5-5
j_call: TRBJ2-7
cdr3_length: 13
cdr3_nt: TGTGCCAGCAGCTTGATCCTCCGGTACGAGCAGTACTTC
cdr3_aa: CASSLILRYEQYF

clone_size: -
d_call: TRBD1
v_call: TRBV27
j_call: TRBJ1-6
cdr3_length: 14
cdr3_nt: TGTGCCAGCAGACTCACAGGGGTGAATTCACCCCTCCACTTT
cdr3_aa: CASRLTGVNSPLHF

clone_size: -
d_call: -
v_call: TRBV6-2/TRBV6-3
j_call: TRBJ1-2
cdr3_length: 15
cdr3_nt: TGTGCCAGCAGTAATGAACTTGCAGGGGTTGGTGGCTACACCTTC
cdr3_aa: CASSNELAGVGGYTF

clone_size: -
d_call: -
v_call: TRBV7-9
j_call: TRBJ1-1
cdr3_length: 14
cdr3_nt: TGTGCCAGCAGCTTAGCTTGGAGGGACCCTGAAGCTTTCTTT
cdr3_aa: CASSLAWRDPEAFF

clone_size: -
d_call: -
v_call: TRBV2
j_call: TRBJ1-5
cdr3_length: 13
cdr3_nt: TGTGCCAGCAGTGGTGAGGGCAATCAGCCCCAGCATTTT
cdr3_aa: CASSGEGNQPQHF

clone_size: -
d_call: -
v_call: TRBV10-3
j_call: TRBJ1-1
cdr3_length: 13
cdr3_nt: TGTGCCATCACCTGGGAGGTGAACACTGAAGCTTTCTTT
cdr3_aa: CAITWEVNTEAFF

clone_size: few
d_call: -
v_call: TRBV7-9
j_call: TRBJ1-1
cdr3_length: 14
cdr3_nt: TGTGCCAGCAGCGTTGACATCCCGAACACTGAAGCTTTCTTT
cdr3_aa: CASSVDIPNTEAFF

clone_size: -
d_call: TRBD1
v_call: TRBV5-1
j_call: TRBJ1-1
cdr3_length: 14
cdr3_nt: TGCGCCAGCAGCTACCGACAGGGTGACACTGAAGCTTTCTTT
cdr3_aa: CASSYRQGDTEAFF

clone_size: once
d_call: -
v_call: TRBV5-8
j_call: TRBJ2-6
cdr3_length: 15
cdr3_nt: TGTGCCAGCAGCAACAGGGTTTCTGGGGCCAACGTCCTGACTTTC
cdr3_aa: CASSNRVSGANVLTF

clone_size: -
d_call: TRBD2
v_call: TRBV20-1
j_call: TRBJ2-7
cdr3_length: 15
cdr3_nt: TGCAGTGCTAGTCAAAGGACTAGCGGTTCCTACGAGCAGTACTTC
cdr3_aa: CSASQRTSGSYEQYF

clone_size: -
d_call: TRBD2
v_call: TRBV19
j_call: TRBJ2-3
cdr3_length: 14
cdr3_nt: TGTGCCAGTAAGGAGCGGGGGGGCCTGGATACGCAGTATTTT
cdr3_aa: CASKERGGLDTQYF

clone_size: -
d_call: -
v_call: TRBV30
j_call: TRBJ1-2
cdr3_length: 13
cdr3_nt: TGTGCCTGGAGTGGAACGGGAGGGTATGGCTACACCTTC
cdr3_aa: CAWSGTGGYGYTF

clone_size: -
d_call: -
v_call: TRBV6-2/TRBV6-3
j_call: TRBJ2-1
cdr3_length: 13
cdr3_nt: TGTGCCAGCAGTTATGCGGAAGCCAATGAGCAGTTCTTC
cdr3_aa: CASSYAEANEQFF

clone_size: -
d_call: -
v_call: TRBV18
j_call: TRBJ2-1
cdr3_length: 18
cdr3_nt: TGTGCCAGCTCACCCCCGGGACAACCAACGAGCTCCTACAATGAGCAGTTCTTC
cdr3_aa: CASSPPGQPTSSYNEQFF

clone_size: once
d_call: TRBD1
v_call: TRBV9
j_call: TRBJ1-3
cdr3_length: 16
cdr3_nt: TGTGCCAGCAGCGTCGGACAGGGAATCTCTGGAAACACCATATATTTT
cdr3_aa: CASSVGQGISGNTIYF

clone_size: -
d_call: TRBD1
v_call: TRBV6-2/TRBV6-3
j_call: TRBJ1-5
cdr3_length: 19
cdr3_nt: TGTGCCAGCAGTACAAACAGGGGCCGCGAGGAGTATAGCAATCAGCCCCAGCATTTT
cdr3_aa: CASSTNRGREEYSNQPQHF